This TCR beta chain was found in a study of T cells after yellow fever vaccination. Study details: Fractions containing few cells were prepared with SMART-Seq v4 Ultra Low Input.

Details on this clonotype: A read error is possible here, since a much larger clone lies one base away.

Using its own MiXCR run on the 5' RACE reads, TCRdb lists one record per CDR3 protein. Found here are 160,000 or so distinct CDR3 sequences, almost 7% of them singletons; the top ten hold 2.5% to 3%. Sequencing used CD4+ T cells sorted from PBMCs, obtained around 5 days after the first yellow fever vaccination. The clonotype comes from a man between 18 and 29 years old who received the YFV17D yellow fever vaccine.

The chain's CDR3 is CASITSGGFDEQFF. Written as DNA, the CDR3 is TGCGCCAGCATTACTAGCGGGGGGTTCGATGAGCAGTTCTTC. This chain joins TRBV10-2 and TRBJ2-1; 12 bases fit TRBD2. Losses at the gene ends were 7 bases for V and 8 bases for J; bases not matched to a gene: 6. Germline CDR1 WSHSY, CDR2 SAAADI. The CDR3 is 14 amino acids.